The rows below give T cell receptor beta chains drawn from one sample of a study of T cell responses to AZD1222 COVID-19 vaccine. Here immunoSEQ multiplex PCR was the method, and the copy in TCRdb shows in-frame clones only, minus some. The sample includes tens of thousands of clones, about 88% seen only once; the top ten take about 9.6%. Sequences were derived from peripheral blood, sampled 28 days after the second AZD1222 dose. The receptors derive from an adult who received the AZD1222 COVID-19 vaccine. The conserved cysteine and the conserved F or W are not part of the CDR3 here. The D gene is left open where the match is weak.

V	D	J	CDR3
TRBV5-1	TRBD2	TRBJ2-5	ASSLVGSGSGETQY
TRBV5-6	NA	TRBJ2-3	ASSLGRAEDTQY
TRBV5-1	NA	TRBJ1-3	ASSSGEGGNTIY
TRBV5-1	TRBD1	TRBJ1-2	ASSLAGGDYGYT
TRBV6-5	TRBD1	TRBJ2-2	ASSSSAGGNTGELF
TRBV2	NA	TRBJ2-6	ASKPTFLTGANVLT
TRBV19	TRBD1	TRBJ1-5	ASGQGGQPQH
TRBV6-5	TRBD1	TRBJ2-1	ASSLDRGAAFRF
TRBV19	NA	TRBJ1-1	ASSIGGAYTEAF
TRBV3-1/TRBV3-2	TRBD1	TRBJ2-7	ASSPGQGEKGRYEQY
TRBV5-1	NA	TRBJ1-2	ASSLQTTGDGYT
TRBV27	TRBD2	TRBJ2-2	ASSSGTSVSTGELF
TRBV29-1	TRBD2	TRBJ2-1	SVEPGLAGGRSYNEQF
TRBV9	NA	TRBJ1-1	ASSVGDLSTEAF
TRBV5-6	NA	TRBJ1-5	ASSLAVGDQPQH
TRBV4-3	NA	TRBJ1-2	ASSQETGVSPGYT
TRBV2	NA	TRBJ2-2	ASSEAGFGELF
TRBV14	NA	TRBJ2-7	ASSRLQGPYEQY
TRBV5-5	NA	TRBJ1-5	ASSFRTHNQPQH
TRBV5-4	NA	TRBJ1-4	ASSEGGTNEKLF
TRBV30	NA	TRBJ1-5	AWSVEGNQPQH
TRBV24-1	NA	TRBJ2-3	ATSDDIGGASDTQY
TRBV19	NA	TRBJ2-2	ARATQTGDIANTGELF
TRBV5-1	NA	TRBJ2-5	ASRGETQY
TRBV6-5	TRBD2	TRBJ2-1	ASSPSGGAYNEQF
TRBV6-2/TRBV6-3	TRBD1	TRBJ2-7	ASSWGRGTGITYEQY
TRBV5-1	NA	TRBJ2-1	ASSLGSGNNEQF
TRBV10-3	NA	TRBJ1-2	AISGGDNGGYT
TRBV6-5	NA	TRBJ1-2	ASSYNLGRNGT
TRBV18	NA	TRBJ1-1	ASSPGAEAF
TRBV7-6	NA	TRBJ2-5	ASSKQETQY
TRBV9	TRBD2	TRBJ2-1	ASSEGGGPYNEQF
TRBV19	NA	TRBJ1-5	ASSIRGVYSNQPQH
TRBV6-4	NA	TRBJ2-1	ASSDRLFGYNEQF
TRBV6-2/TRBV6-3	NA	TRBJ1-5	ASSHPNPGGNQPQH
TRBV30	NA	TRBJ1-5	AWSVRGGDQPQH
TRBV3-1/TRBV3-2	NA	TRBJ2-2	ASSPLHTGELF
TRBV14	NA	TRBJ2-2	ASSQELAFGELF
TRBV11-2	TRBD2	TRBJ2-1	ASSLVLAGAYNEQF
TRBV19	TRBD1	TRBJ1-6	ASSTPPGTGPNSPLH
TRBV2	NA	TRBJ2-7	ASSPDSAEQY
TRBV4-3	NA	TRBJ2-3	ASSQGLGAYTQY
TRBV28	TRBD1	TRBJ1-5	ASSLWRDRGTTQPQH
TRBV5-4	TRBD2	TRBJ2-3	ASSPGTSGAHSTDTQY
TRBV11-3	TRBD1	TRBJ2-2	ASSPRDRAPRELF
TRBV27	NA	TRBJ1-6	ASSFSTPSPLH
TRBV5-1	NA	TRBJ2-1	ASSLAGPGSNEQF
TRBV19	NA	TRBJ1-1	ATLVRGLGNTEAF
TRBV3-1/TRBV3-2	NA	TRBJ1-4	ASSQTDARGKLF
TRBV6-2/TRBV6-3	NA	TRBJ1-2	ASSYRGLVGYGYT
TRBV27	NA	TRBJ2-3	ASSLRGKRGLDTQY
TRBV20-1	NA	TRBJ1-4	SASGGDANEKLF
TRBV5-6	NA	TRBJ2-1	ASSSGTAPLFDNEQF